This TCR beta chain was found in a study of CXCR3-negative and CXCR3-positive naive CD8 T cells. Across the whole study: Summed over all libraries, TRB reads came to around 140 million, with about 1.5 +/- 0.3 million per library.

Study-level points and caveats: The study found that naive CXCR3-negative and CXCR3-positive cells shared TRBV-TRBJ usage, while memory cells differed. Most assays used freshly isolated PBMCs, as cryopreservation partially reduced CXCR3.

Germline assignment: CDR1 SQVTM and CDR2 ANQGSEA. The CDR3 extends over 11 amino acids. Sorts performed in triplicate captured more than 250,000 cells each from every CD8+ T cell subset. Libraries of TRB cDNA were made by 5' RACE and carried UMIs. Using the 5' RACE reads, TCRdb records one entry per CDR3 protein without DNA. This sample carries roughly 86,000 distinct CDR3 sequences, with about 1.1% going to the ten biggest clones. For this clonotype: Antigen unknown.

The V and J genes are TRBV29-1 and TRBJ2-5. This TCR came from a human donor in good health. Some clones in this sample may be carry-over from other donors' samples. Material for sequencing was naive CXCR3- CD8+ T cells from blood. Subset given: CD45RO-CCR7+CD27+CD95- naive CD8+ T cells lacking CXCR3 (TNR3-). The CDR3 protein is CSVERRETQYF.